The clone carrying this TCR beta chain was observed a handful of times. The data belong to a study of blood T cell repertoires in COVID-19. Study at large: The cDNA or gDNA used as material had been derived from T cells, B-cell-depleted T cells, or PBMCs.

During active infection, Seattle patients enrolled and were then monitored through disease. Original data processing: Nucleated cell number was recorded as an estimate derived from reference gene primer amplification. The data were produced by immunoSEQ multiplex PCR, yet TCRdb's version contains in-frame clones alone and is incomplete. V, J and clone size derive from that table, while D and trimming were established from the DNA sequence. The table shows 200,000 to 250,000 clones, with 85% to 90% occurring only once. In germline, CDR1 is LGHDT, CDR2 YNNKEL (reference sequence). The CDR3 runs 16 residues. The V gene end was trimmed by 4 bases and the J gene end by 10 bases; junction bases not matched to a gene: 18.

Sequenced sample: peripheral blood. The chain links TRBV3-1 (or the pseudogene TRBV3-2) to TRBJ2-5; 7 nucleotides line up with TRBD2. The receptor was derived from a woman aged 45-65 years with COVID-19, enrolled during active disease. For the CDR3, the DNA is TGTGCCAGCAGCCCCGACCATGGGCCCGGCGGGGGAGACCAGTACTTC. Translating it yields CASSPDHGPGGGDQYF.